These 22 T cell receptor beta chains were all obtained from the same sample, sequenced in a study of cytomegalovirus exposure and HLA in healthy donors. Primers included in the PCR were 60 Vbeta and 13 Jbeta primers. This table comes from immunoSEQ multiplex PCR, and its TCRdb copy is limited to in-frame clones, with some not included. The sample contains 150,000 to 200,000 clones, roughly 80% of which appear only once. The sequencing sample was made of PBMCs. These receptors came from a female donor in good health and CMV-seronegative.

The chain combines TRBV10-3 with TRBJ2-2, with D possibly being TRBD1 (7 bases). Looked up from germline, CDR1 is ENHRY and CDR2 is SYGVKD. V was cut by 2 bases and J by 7 bases, with 17 bases left in between. The CDR3 has 16 residues. Here the CDR3 DNA reads TGTGCCATCAGTGAGCAGGGGGGCGCCTTAGTCGGGGAGCTGTTTTTT. Its translation: CAISEQGGALVGELFF.

This chain joins TRBV19 and TRBJ1-4, with D perhaps matching TRBD1 (5 bases). The CDR3 consists of 14 residues. Trimming cost V 6 bases and J 4 bases, with 12 bases left between them. Germline V gene sequence: CDR1 LNHDA, CDR2 SQIVND (reference sequence). The CDR3: CASSPTEYNEKLFF. CDR3 DNA sequence: TGTGCCAGTAGCCCGACAGAGTATAATGAAAAACTGTTTTTT.

This clone was recorded once. The rearrangement joins TRBV30 to TRBJ1-2; maybe TRBD1 (5 bases). Germline CDR1 GTSNPN, CDR2 SVGIG (reference sequence). The ends were cut back, 3 bases at V and 7 bases at J, with 15 bases in the middle. The CDR3 length is 13 residues. CDR3 sequence reads: CAWSPPGEGGYTF. For the CDR3, the DNA is TGTGCCTGGAGCCCTCCGGGGGAGGGTGGCTACACCTTC.

The CDR3 bases are TGTGCCAGCAGCTTCGACAGGGTTAACGAGCAGTACTTC. Amino acid sequence: CASSFDRVNEQYF. The chain couples TRBV11-2 to TRBJ2-7; TRBD1 agrees at 7 bases. J lost 5 bases, V lost 3 bases, and 4 bases had no gene match. This CDR3 is built from 13 residues. Germline V gene sequence: CDR1 SGHAT, CDR2 FQNNGV.

V gene TRBV7-3 combines with J gene TRBJ2-1, with D perhaps TRBD1 (6 bases). Germline CDR1 is SGHTA and CDR2 is FQGTGA. V shed 2 bases and J shed 2 bases, with 10 bases lying between them. This CDR3 is 15 amino acids long. This chain's CDR3 is CASSLAQGTYNEQFF. DNA for the CDR3: TGTGCCAGCAGCTTAGCCCAGGGGACCTACAATGAGCAGTTCTTC.

This clone has a handful of counts. The rearrangement joins TRBV9 to TRBJ1-3; 8 positions agree with TRBD1. J gave up 4 bases and V 0 bases, and 6 bases lay outside the gene matches. CDR1 is SGDLS and CDR2 is YYNGEE in the germline V gene. The CDR3 extends over 16 amino acids. CDR3 in amino acids: CASSVGQGAEGNTIYF. In nucleotides, the CDR3 is TGTGCCAGCAGCGTAGGTCAGGGGGCGGAAGGAAACACCATATATTTT.

The chain carries TRBV13 and TRBJ2-3; 9 bases map to TRBD2. J gave up 1 base and V 3 bases, and 2 bases lay outside the gene matches. This CDR3 has 15 amino acids. Germline CDR1 and CDR2: PRHDT and FYEKMQ (reference sequence). The CDR3 DNA reads TGTGCCAGCAGCTTCCCTAGCGGGGGCACAGATACGCAGTATTTT. This gives the protein CASSFPSGGTDTQYF.

The CDR3 here is CASSLTGGHNEQFF. The CDR3, as DNA: TGTGCCAGCAGCCTGACCGGGGGACACAATGAGCAGTTCTTC. This chain uses TRBV7-3 with TRBJ2-1; D is possibly TRBD2 (6 bases). The CDR3 totals 14 residues. V dropped 5 bases and J dropped 5 bases, with 13 bases sitting between them. Germline-derived CDR1 and CDR2 are SGHTA and FQGTGA.

The DNA of the CDR3 is TGCGCCAGCAGCACCGACAGTAGCAATCAGCCCCAGCATTTT. Protein sequence: CASSTDSSNQPQHF. The chain joins TRBV5-1 to TRBJ1-5, with D possibly TRBD1 on 5 matching bases. Trimming shortened V by 4 bases and J by 0 bases, and 8 bases separated the two germline ends. This CDR3 contains 14 residues. Germline-derived CDR1 and CDR2 are SGHRS and YFSETQ.

The V gene is TRBV5-4, the J gene TRBJ2-5, with a tentative D call TRBD2 (5 bases). Trimming removed 1 base from V and 5 bases from J, with 12 bases in between. Per the germline V gene, CDR1 is SGHNT and CDR2 is YYREEE (reference sequence). The CDR3 totals 14 residues. CDR3: CASSLFGISETQYF. The CDR3, as DNA: TGTGCCAGCAGCTTGTTCGGGATCAGCGAGACCCAGTACTTC.

This clone was counted a single time. The CDR3 loop reads CAWSVRDRRSTDTQYF. For the CDR3, the DNA is TGTGCCTGGAGTGTCCGGGACAGGCGATCCACAGATACGCAGTATTTT. The chain is built from TRBV30 and TRBJ2-3; TRBD1 matches 8 bases. V dropped 0 bases and J dropped 2; count of bases not matched to a gene: 7. CDR1 and CDR2 from the germline V gene are GTSNPN and SVGIG (reference sequence). The CDR3 sequence is 16 residues long. The whole variable domain, remainder taken from reference TRBV30 and TRBJ2-3, is SQTIHQWPATLVQPVGSPLSLECTVEGTSNPNLYWYRQAAGRGLQLLFYSVGIGQISSEVPQNLSASRPQDRQFILSSKKLLLSDSGFYLCAWSVRDRRSTDTQYFGPGTRLTVL.

The chain links TRBV4-1 to TRBJ1-2, with 7 bases identical to TRBD1. The V segment lost 4 bases and the J segment 3 bases; nucleotides outside the gene matches: 5. Germline CDR1 and CDR2: MGHRA and YSYEKL. The CDR3 covers 14 residues. The CDR3 DNA reads TGCGCCAGCAGCCGGGGCAGGGGGGACTATGGCTACACCTTC. Amino acids: CASSRGRGDYGYTF.

V gene TRBV7-6 combines with J gene TRBJ2-7; the D gene is possibly TRBD1 (5 bases). V dropped 1 base and J dropped 2 bases, with 9 bases sitting between them. Germline loops: CDR1 SGHVS, CDR2 FNYEAQ. CDR3 length: 14 residues. The CDR3 loop is CASSLGGGTYEQYF. The CDR3 nucleotides are TGTGCCAGCAGCTTAGGGGGCGGTACCTACGAGCAGTACTTC. Full variable domain (missing parts from reference TRBV7-6 and TRBJ2-7): GAGVSQSPRYKVTKRGQDVALRCDPISGHVSLYWYRQALGQGPEFLTYFNYEAQQDKSGLPNDRFSAERPEGSISTLTIQRTEQRDSAMYRCASSLGGGTYEQYFGPGTRLTVT.

This clone was recorded a few times. The CDR3 spells CAWTRRGGGETQYF. The CDR3 coding sequence is TGTGCCTGGACACGGCGGGGCGGGGGAGAGACCCAGTACTTC. The chain joins TRBV30 to TRBJ2-5; 7 nucleotides agree with TRBD2. CDR1 is GTSNPN and CDR2 is SVGIG in the germline V gene (reference sequence). This CDR3 has 14 amino acids. V dropped 4 bases and J dropped 4; count of bases not matched to a gene: 9. Supplemented by reference TRBV30 and TRBJ2-5, the full variable domain reads SQTIHQWPATLVQPVGSPLSLECTVEGTSNPNLYWYRQAAGRGLQLLFYSVGIGQISSEVPQNLSASRPQDRQFILSSKKLLLSDSGFYLCAWTRRGGGETQYFGPGTRLLVL.

The DNA of the CDR3 is TGTGCCTGGAGTGAGACTAGCGGGGGCACAGATACGCAGTATTTT. This sequence encodes CAWSETSGGTDTQYF. The chain is built from TRBV30 and TRBJ2-3; 11 bases fit TRBD2. The CDR3 sequence is 15 residues long. V trimming: 1 base; J trimming: 1 base; junction bases outside the gene matches: 1. Germline V gives CDR1 GTSNPN, CDR2 SVGIG (reference sequence).

This chain uses TRBV5-4 with TRBJ1-2; TRBD1 matches at 7 bases. The V and J ends lost 3 bases and 8 bases, in that order; junction bases with no gene match: 10. The CDR3 runs to 14 residues. Germline CDR1 SGHNT, CDR2 YYREEE (reference sequence). The CDR3 spells CASSSPWDSGGYTF. In DNA, the CDR3 is TGTGCCAGCAGCTCGCCCTGGGACAGCGGGGGCTACACCTTC.

On this clone: Relative to the germline gene, one junction end is altered; a read error may explain this. The chain carries TRBV15 and TRBJ1-1; no clear D. Per germline, CDR1 LNHNV and CDR2 YYDKDF (reference sequence). CDR3 length: 17 amino acids. The CDR3 here is CAASRDWTREGDTEAFF. CDR3 bases: TGTGCCGCCAGCAGAGACTGGACCAGAGAGGGTGACACTGAAGCTTTCTTT.

The chain combines TRBV28 with TRBJ2-7; perhaps TRBD2 as D (5 bases). The V and J ends lost 5 bases and 4 bases respectively, with 15 bases between them. The CDR3 runs to 14 residues. The germline V gene encodes CDR1 MDHEN and CDR2 SYDVKM. The CDR3 loop is CASSRTRFAYEQYF. Here the CDR3 DNA reads TGTGCCAGCAGTCGTACTAGATTCGCTTACGAGCAGTACTTC.

The chain is built from TRBV9 and TRBJ1-2; a possible D gene is TRBD1 (6 bases). The CDR3 runs to 14 residues. The germline V and J ends were trimmed by 0 bases and 6 bases, with 12 bases remaining between them. Per the germline V gene, CDR1 is SGDLS and CDR2 is YYNGEE. In DNA form, the CDR3 reads TGTGCCAGCAGCGTAGATTCAGGGGCCAATGGCTACACCTTC. Translation gives CASSVDSGANGYTF. The variable domain in full, with the rest retrieved from reference TRBV9 and TRBJ1-2, is DSGVTQTPKHLITATGQRVTLRCSPRSGDLSVYWYQQSLDQGLQFLIQYYNGEERAKGNILERFSAQQFPDLHSELNLSSLELGDSALYFCASSVDSGANGYTFGSGTRLTVV.

V and J are TRBV7-3 and TRBJ2-5, with D tentatively TRBD1 (6 bases). The DNA end favors TRBJ2-7, so the J call may be wrong. The CDR3 runs to 16 residues. Germline V gene lookup returns CDR1 SGHTA and CDR2 FQGTGA. The CDR3 region is CASSLAPGAPSYEQYF. Here the CDR3 DNA reads TGTGCCAGCAGCTTAGCCCCAGGGGCCCCTTCCTACGAGCAGTACTTC.

As DNA, the CDR3 is TGTGCCAGCAGAGAATACGCCGGGACAGGGTATAATTCACCCCTCCACTTT. It is translated as CASREYAGTGYNSPLHF. The chain is built from TRBV6-1 and TRBJ1-6; 9 bases match TRBD1. V shed 6 bases, J shed 4 bases, and the junction held 10 bases outside the gene matches. Germline V gene sequence: CDR1 MNHNS, CDR2 SASEGT. The CDR3 runs to 17 residues.

The rearrangement joins TRBV11-2 to TRBJ2-1, with 11 bases lining up with TRBD2. This CDR3 spans 17 amino acids. V lost 5 bases to trimming and J lost 7 bases; unmatched junction nucleotides: 13. CDR1 and CDR2 from the germline V gene are SGHAT and FQNNGV. CDR3 region: CASSPRISGGARNEQFF. The CDR3 DNA sequence: TGTGCCAGCAGCCCTCGAATTAGCGGGGGGGCTAGAAATGAGCAGTTCTTC.